This T cell receptor beta chain was found in a study of T cell responses to AZD1222 COVID-19 vaccine. Study observations and caveats: It was only a handful of AZD1222 recipients who were seropositive at baseline. Epitopes outside B.1.351 and B.1.1.7 mutated regions reportedly drew nearly half of spike TCRs.

Samples with a second dose at about 4 or about 12 weeks were pooled together. From germline, CDR1 is MNHEY and CDR2 SVGAGI. This CDR3 is 14 amino acids long. Trimming pared 6 bases from V and 5 bases from J, leaving 16 bases between. TCRdb's copy holds only in-frame clones and misses some; the assay was immunoSEQ multiplex PCR. Here the sample spans 55,000 to 65,000 clones, about 80% being singletons. Worth noting for this clone: Its antigen is not identified.

This specimen was peripheral blood, taken 28 days after the second AZD1222 dose. This chain uses TRBV6-5 with TRBJ2-5, with D unresolved. This receptor was taken from an adult who received the AZD1222 COVID-19 vaccine. The CDR3 DNA reads as TGTGCCAGCAGGAACGAACTTCACTTCGAGACCCAGTACTTC. It codes for CASRNELHFETQYF.